What follows are 9 T cell receptor beta chains derived from one specimen sequenced in a study of blood T cell repertoires in COVID-19. The protocol was immunoSEQ multiplex PCR, while the TCRdb copy is restricted to in-frame clones and leaves out a portion. The sample lists 250,000 or so clones; 89% were seen once. The sample taken for sequencing was peripheral blood. These receptors originate from a woman in her forties who had recovered from COVID-19.

The chain carries TRBV19 and TRBJ1-2; possible D gene TRBD1, 5 bases. CDR1 is LNHDA, CDR2 SQIVND, per germline (reference sequence). This CDR3 has 13 residues. Deletions cut 1 base from V and 12 bases from J, with 15 bases between. CDR3 sequence (DNA): TGTGCCAGTAGTATAGCCGCAGGACGGGGGAACACCTTC. Translated: CASSIAAGRGNTF. The whole variable domain, filled in from reference TRBV19 and TRBJ1-2, reads DGGITQSPKYLFRKEGQNVTLSCEQNLNHDAMYWYRQDPGQGLRLIYYSQIVNDFQKGDIAEGYSVSREKKESFPLTVTSAQKNPTAFYLCASSIAAGRGNTFGSGTRLTVV.

The genes are TRBV3-1 (or the pseudogene TRBV3-2) and TRBJ2-7; 10 bases match TRBD2. Germline V lookup: CDR1 LGHDT, CDR2 YNNKEL (reference sequence). The ends lost 5 bases at V and 9 bases at J; junction bases unmatched: 19. CDR3 size: 17 residues. The CDR3 region is CASSSSIGTSVIGGQYF. For the CDR3, the DNA is TGTGCCAGCAGCTCGAGTATAGGGACTAGCGTCATAGGGGGGCAGTACTTC.

The chain employs TRBV6-5 and TRBJ2-3, with TRBD2 identical over 7 bases. The CDR3 totals 15 residues. With V trimmed by 5 bases and J by 1 base, 6 bases remained unmatched. Germline values: CDR1 MNHEY, CDR2 SVGAGI. In DNA, the CDR3 is TGTGCCAGCAGTAACCGGGGGGTAGGCACAGATACGCAGTATTTT. Amino acids: CASSNRGVGTDTQYF.

The rearrangement links TRBV10-3 to TRBJ2-1; maybe TRBD2 (6 bases). Germline V gene lookup returns CDR1 ENHRY and CDR2 SYGVKD. The CDR3 loop spans 15 amino acids. V dropped 8 bases and J dropped 4 bases, with 18 bases sitting between them. In DNA form, the CDR3 reads TGTGCCATCGGGGGTTTTAGCGGTGGGTACAATGAGCAGTTCTTC. As protein: CAIGGFSGGYNEQFF.

The V gene is TRBV28, the J gene TRBJ2-7; the match to TRBD1 covers 11 bases. With 5 bases clipped from V and 7 bases from J, the junction kept 7 bases outside the gene matches. Germline V gene data show CDR1 as MDHEN and CDR2 as SYDVKM. The CDR3 extends over 14 amino acids. The CDR3 loop reads CASSRTGGLDEQYF. CDR3 coding DNA: TGTGCCAGCAGTAGGACAGGGGGCCTAGATGAGCAGTACTTC.

This chain joins TRBV7-9 and TRBJ2-1; 7 nucleotides match TRBD2. The CDR3 has 12 residues. Per the germline V gene, CDR1 is SEHNR and CDR2 is FQNEAQ (reference sequence). Losses at the gene ends were 1 base for V and 11 bases for J; bases not matched to a gene: 2. In DNA form, the CDR3 reads TGTGCCAGCAGCTTAGGAGCGGGAAAGCAGTTCTTC. This codes for CASSLGAGKQFF. Filled out from reference TRBV7-9 and TRBJ2-1, the complete variable domain reads DTGVSQNPRHKITKRGQNVTFRCDPISEHNRLYWYRQTLGQGPEFLTYFQNEAQLEKSRLLSDRFSAERPKGSFSTLEIQRTEQGDSAMYLCASSLGAGKQFFGPGTRLTVL.

This clone was seen only once. The rearrangement joins TRBV4-3 to TRBJ1-1; D is unresolved. The CDR3 is 14 residues long. Germline V gene data show CDR1 as LGHNA and CDR2 as YSLEER. V lost 0 bases to trimming and J lost 5 bases, with 10 bases between them. The CDR3 reads CASSQDTRRTEAFF. For the CDR3, the DNA is TGCGCCAGCAGCCAAGATACCCGGAGGACTGAAGCTTTCTTT.

V is TRBV7-7 and J is TRBJ2-3, with D possibly matching TRBD2 (6 bases). This CDR3 comprises 15 residues. Trimming removed 2 bases from V and 1 base from J, with 10 bases in between. Germline values: CDR1 SSHAT, CDR2 FNYEAQ (reference sequence). The CDR3 region is CASSLSGVGTDTQYF. In DNA form, the CDR3 reads TGTGCCAGCAGCTTATCGGGAGTTGGCACAGATACGCAGTATTTT.

The chain combines TRBV28 with TRBJ2-7, with 11 bases matching TRBD1. The CDR3 length is 17 residues. The germline V gene encodes CDR1 MDHEN and CDR2 SYDVKM. V trimming: 3 bases; J trimming: 5 bases; junction bases outside the gene matches: 12. CDR3 sequence reads: CASSFGGVGQGGNEQYF. The CDR3 nucleotides are TGTGCCAGCAGTTTCGGTGGGGTGGGACAGGGGGGAAACGAGCAGTACTTC.